This entry is about one T cell receptor (beta chain). V gave up 0 bases and J gave up 1 base; unmatched junction bases: 3. Germline V lookup: CDR1 SGDLS, CDR2 YYNGEE. This CDR3 has 15 residues. The data stem from a study of shared clonotypes between healthy human individuals. Naive CD8 cells comprised CD45RO-negative, CCR7-positively selected cells, excluding terminally differentiated effector memory CD45RA+ cells. The repertoire was sequenced with immunoSEQ multiplex PCR; TCRdb's copy has only in-frame clones and lacks some. Of about 2.1 million clones listed, 80% to 95% are singletons. V usage is TRBV9 and J usage is TRBJ2-5; 7 bases are shared with TRBD1. The TCR was taken from a man between 18 and 35 years old in good health. Some clones in this sample may be carry-over from other donors' samples. Sequenced: naive CD8+ T cells from PBMCs. The CDR3 coding sequence is TGTGCCAGCAGCGTAGAGGGGGCTCTCCAAGAGACCCAGTACTTC. Protein: CASSVEGALQETQYF.